This TCR beta chain was captured in a study of T cell responses to AZD1222 COVID-19 vaccine. Study findings and constraints: Just a handful of AZD1222 recipients tested seropositive at baseline. Within unmutated variant regions lay the reported targets of nearly half of spike-specific TCRs. The CD4 TCRs associated with vaccination extended across spike and predominated at 160-218 and 743-854.

TCRdb's copy holds only in-frame clones and misses some; the assay was immunoSEQ multiplex PCR. The sample yields some 170,000 clones, more than 85% seen once. This clone was seen just once. Its antigen is currently unknown. Source: peripheral blood, taken 28 days after the second AZD1222 dose. The sequence was collected from an adult who received the AZD1222 COVID-19 vaccine.

CDR3 DNA: TGTGCCAGCAGTCCGGGGCGAAACAATGAGCAGTTCTTC. This codes for CASSPGRNNEQFF. The V call is TRBV6-2 or TRBV6-3, the J call TRBJ2-1, with D possibly called TRBD1 or TRBD2 (5 bases each). The CDR3 totals 13 residues. V lost 5 bases and J lost 5, with 10 bases in between. The germline V gene has CDR1 MNHEY and CDR2 SVGEGT.